These T cell receptor beta chains were read from a single sample in a study of OX40 agonist ivuxolimab in advanced cancers. Only in-frame clones appear in the TCRdb table, and some are missing; sequencing was by immunoSEQ multiplex PCR. The repertoire holds about 80,000 clones, with approximately 92% as singletons. Sequenced here: CD4+ or CD8+ T cells sorted from blood, sampled in a trial of the OX40 agonist ivuxolimab. These receptors were obtained from an adult with an advanced solid tumor such as melanoma, head and neck, liver or kidney cancer. CDR3s include the opening cysteine and the closing phenylalanine or tryptophan. Part of the rows lack a size; the others show once, few, many or a class for expanded clones.

clone_size j_call v_call cdr3_aa
once TRBJ2-7 TRBV27 CASSLIGGLYEQYF
NA TRBJ2-2 TRBV6-5 CASTALTRDTGELFF
NA TRBJ2-5 TRBV7-2 CASSPPSGGARAQYF
NA TRBJ1-2 TRBV4-1 CASKRLQGARGYTF
NA TRBJ1-1 TRBV5-4 CASRGLNTEAFF
NA TRBJ2-3 TRBV4-3 CASSQGLARTDTQYF
NA TRBJ1-4 TRBV7-8 CASSLVATVNEKLFF
NA TRBJ2-1 TRBV29-1 CSVIGPGKNNEQFF
NA TRBJ1-1 TRBV6-1 CASREGSQTLKAEAFF
NA TRBJ2-7 TRBV5-4 CASSLTPTGLYEQYF
NA TRBJ1-1 TRBV7-6 CASSLSPGVLPGAFF
NA TRBJ2-7 TRBV7-2 CASSLAASGAVYEQYF
few TRBJ2-7 TRBV19 CASKQGGLGAPYEQYF
NA TRBJ2-3 TRBV7-3 CASSPGESSTDTQYF
NA TRBJ2-3 TRBV7-9 CASANTGTDTQYF
NA TRBJ2-7 TRBV2 CASSEAGNYRYEQYF
NA TRBJ1-3 TRBV25-1 CASSEGTDVNTIYF
NA TRBJ2-1 TRBV6-5 CASSQGASSYNEQFF
NA TRBJ2-3 TRBV4-3 CASSQKWTSGGAGTDTQYF